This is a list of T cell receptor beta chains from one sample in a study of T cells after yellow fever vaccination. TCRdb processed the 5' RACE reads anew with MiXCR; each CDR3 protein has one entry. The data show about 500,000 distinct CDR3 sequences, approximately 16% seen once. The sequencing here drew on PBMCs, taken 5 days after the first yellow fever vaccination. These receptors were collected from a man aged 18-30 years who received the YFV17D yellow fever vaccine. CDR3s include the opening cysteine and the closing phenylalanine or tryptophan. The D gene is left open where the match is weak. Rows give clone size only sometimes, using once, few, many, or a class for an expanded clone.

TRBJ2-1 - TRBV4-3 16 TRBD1 CASSSPPGQGVSEQFF TGCGCCAGCAGTTCACCCCCGGGACAGGGTGTTAGTGAGCAGTTCTTC
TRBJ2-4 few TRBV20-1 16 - CSARTLRGPFTNIQYF TGCAGTGCTAGAACGCTCAGGGGACCTTTTACAAACATTCAGTACTTC
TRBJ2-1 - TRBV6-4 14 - CASSDSLGRNEQFF TGTGCCAGCAGTGACTCGTTAGGGAGGAATGAGCAGTTCTTC
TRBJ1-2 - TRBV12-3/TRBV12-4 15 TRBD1 CASRADRGLYYGYTF TGTGCCAGCAGGGCCGACAGGGGGCTTTACTATGGCTACACCTTC
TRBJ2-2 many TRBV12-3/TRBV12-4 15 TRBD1 CASSLGQGAAGELFF TGTGCCAGCAGTTTGGGACAGGGGGCGGCCGGGGAGCTGTTTTTT
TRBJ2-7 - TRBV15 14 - CATSRDPSPDEQYF TGTGCCACCAGCAGAGATCCCTCCCCAGACGAGCAGTACTTC
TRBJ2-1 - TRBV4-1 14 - CVSSQGRTDNEQFF TGCGTCAGCAGCCAAGGGCGAACGGACAATGAGCAGTTCTTC
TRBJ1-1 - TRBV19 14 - CASSIDLEAGEAFF TGTGCCAGTAGTATAGATCTCGAGGCGGGAGAAGCTTTCTTT
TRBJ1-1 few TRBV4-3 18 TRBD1 CASSQHTAGTGGNTEAFF TGCGCCAGCAGCCAACATACCGCCGGGACAGGGGGTAACACTGAAGCTTTCTTT
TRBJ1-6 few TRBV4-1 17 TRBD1 CASSQSPGQGAKSPLHF TGCGCCAGCAGCCAGTCCCCGGGACAGGGGGCTAAATCACCCCTCCACTTT
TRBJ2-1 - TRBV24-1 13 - CATSARRGNEQFF TGTGCCACCAGTGCCCGGAGGGGCAATGAGCAGTTCTTC
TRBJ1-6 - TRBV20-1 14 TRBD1 CSARDAGGNSPLHF TGCAGTGCTAGAGACGCAGGGGGAAATTCACCCCTCCACTTT
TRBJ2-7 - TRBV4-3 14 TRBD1 CASSQVQGVYEQYF TGCGCCAGCAGCCAAGTGCAGGGGGTGTACGAGCAGTACTTC
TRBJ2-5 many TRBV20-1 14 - CSARGYSKQETQYF TGCAGTGCTAGAGGATACTCGAAGCAAGAGACCCAGTACTTC
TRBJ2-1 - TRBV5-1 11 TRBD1 CTSSFDRELFF TGCACCAGCAGCTTCGACAGGGAACTGTTCTTC
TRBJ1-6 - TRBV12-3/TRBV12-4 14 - CASSLGFTNSPLHF TGTGCCAGCAGTCTGGGATTTACGAACTCACCCCTCCACTTT
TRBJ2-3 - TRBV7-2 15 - CASGSIDEGDNTQYF TGTGCCAGCGGCTCGATCGACGAGGGAGACAATACGCAGTATTTT
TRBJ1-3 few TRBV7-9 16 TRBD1 CASSLVTGVFGNTIYF TGTGCCAGCAGCTTAGTGACAGGGGTCTTCGGAAACACCATATATTTT
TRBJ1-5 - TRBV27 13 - CASSLVSDQPQHF TGTGCCAGCAGTTTAGTGTCCGATCAGCCCCAGCATTTT
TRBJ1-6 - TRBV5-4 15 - CASSLGIGQESPLHF TGTGCCAGCAGCTTGGGGATCGGGCAGGAGTCACCCCTCCACTTT
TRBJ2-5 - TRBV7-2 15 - CASSFRRSHGETQYF TGTGCCAGCAGCTTCCGACGGTCCCACGGGGAGACCCAGTACTTC
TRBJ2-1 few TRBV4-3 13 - CASSQSGSNEQFF TGCGCCAGCAGCCAGTCTGGCAGCAATGAGCAGTTCTTC
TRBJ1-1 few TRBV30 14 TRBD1 CAWRYGTGGTEAFF TGTGCCTGGAGGTACGGGACAGGGGGCACTGAAGCTTTCTTT
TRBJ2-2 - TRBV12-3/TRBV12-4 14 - CASTTTANTGELFF TGTGCCAGCACTACTACCGCGAACACCGGGGAGCTGTTTTTT
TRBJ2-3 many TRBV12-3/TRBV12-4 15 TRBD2 CASSLAGGRTDTQYF TGCGCCAGCAGCCTCGCGGGGGGAAGAACAGATACGCAGTATTTT
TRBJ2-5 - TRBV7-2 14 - CASSPELGLETQYF TGTGCCAGCAGCCCCGAATTGGGTTTGGAGACCCAGTACTTC
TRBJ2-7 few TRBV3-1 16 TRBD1 CASSQGTGVLPYEQYF TGTGCCAGCAGCCAAGGCACAGGGGTCCTACCCTACGAGCAGTACTTC
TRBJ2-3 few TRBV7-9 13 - CASSFGQGTTQYF TGTGCCAGCAGCTTCGGGCAGGGGACTACGCAGTATTTT
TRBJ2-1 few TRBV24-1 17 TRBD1 CATSDPPGTDLYSEQFF TGTGCCACCAGTGATCCACCAGGGACAGACCTCTACAGTGAGCAGTTCTTC
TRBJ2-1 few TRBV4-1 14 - CASSHATGREEQFF TGCGCCAGCAGCCACGCTACCGGGCGGGAAGAGCAGTTCTTC
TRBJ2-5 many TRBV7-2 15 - CASSFGRGIQETQYF TGTGCCAGCAGCTTTGGGCGGGGCATCCAAGAGACCCAGTACTTC
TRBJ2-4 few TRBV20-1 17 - CSARPRTVPRAKNIQYF TGCAGTGCTAGACCGAGGACAGTTCCACGGGCCAAAAACATTCAGTACTTC
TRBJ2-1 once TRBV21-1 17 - CSSSALPSGGFYNEQFF TGTTCCAGCAGCGCCTTGCCAAGCGGGGGGTTTTACAATGAGCAGTTCTTC
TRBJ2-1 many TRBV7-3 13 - CASSLGPDNEQFF TGTGCCAGCAGCTTGGGGCCCGACAATGAGCAGTTCTTC
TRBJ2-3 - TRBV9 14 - CASSVTGRTDTQYF TGTGCCAGCAGCGTTACAGGGAGGACAGATACGCAGTATTTT
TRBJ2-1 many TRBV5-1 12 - CASSLGQLEQFF TGCGCCAGCAGCTTGGGGCAGCTAGAGCAGTTCTTC
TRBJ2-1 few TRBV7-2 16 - CASSFRAGPSYNEQFF TGTGCCAGCAGCTTTAGGGCCGGGCCCTCCTACAATGAGCAGTTCTTC
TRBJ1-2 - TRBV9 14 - CASSVGQGIYGYTF TGTGCCAGCAGCGTGGGGCAGGGGATCTATGGCTACACCTTC
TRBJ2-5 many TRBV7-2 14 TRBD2 CASSSGLAEETQYF TGTGCCAGCAGCTCGGGACTAGCGGAAGAGACCCAGTACTTC
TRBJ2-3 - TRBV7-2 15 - CASSLAGGPVDTQYF TGTGCCAGCAGCTTAGCGGGGGGGCCGGTAGATACGCAGTATTTT
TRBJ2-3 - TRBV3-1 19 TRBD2 CASSQEKTSGGAFSDTQYF TGTGCCAGCAGCCAAGAGAAGACTAGCGGGGGGGCCTTCTCAGATACGCAGTATTTT
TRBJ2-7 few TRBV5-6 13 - CASSPVEAYEQYF TGTGCCAGCAGCCCGGTGGAGGCCTACGAGCAGTACTTC
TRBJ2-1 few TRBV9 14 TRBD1 CASSTTGTGGLQFF TGTGCCAGCAGCACAACCGGGACAGGGGGCTTGCAGTTCTTC
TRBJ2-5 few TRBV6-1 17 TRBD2 CASGRFAGGGAQETQYF TGTGCCAGCGGTCGGTTTGCTGGCGGGGGAGCACAAGAGACCCAGTACTTC
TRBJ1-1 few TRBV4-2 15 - CASSPEGWGDTEAFF TGTGCCAGCAGCCCCGAAGGATGGGGGGACACTGAAGCTTTCTTT
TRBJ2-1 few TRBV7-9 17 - CASSPEKGSVPLNEQFF TGTGCCAGCAGCCCCGAAAAGGGGAGTGTCCCACTCAATGAGCAGTTCTTC
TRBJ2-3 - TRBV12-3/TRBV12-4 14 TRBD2 CASTPGLVTDTQYF TGTGCCAGCACTCCGGGACTAGTAACAGATACGCAGTATTTT
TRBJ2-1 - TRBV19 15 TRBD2 CASSPSGGGHNEQFF TGTGCCAGTAGTCCTAGCGGGGGGGGCCACAATGAGCAGTTCTTC
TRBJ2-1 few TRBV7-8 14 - CASSSTDRYNEQFF TGTGCCAGCAGCTCGACCGACAGATACAATGAGCAGTTCTTC
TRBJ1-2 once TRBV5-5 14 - CASSSSPDSPGYTF TGTGCCAGCAGCTCCTCACCGGACAGCCCTGGCTACACCTTC
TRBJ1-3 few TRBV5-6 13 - CASGRTGGNTIYF TGTGCCAGTGGGAGAACGGGGGGAAACACCATATATTTT
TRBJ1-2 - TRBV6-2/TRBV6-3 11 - CASRHRVGYTF TGTGCCAGCAGGCACAGGGTTGGCTACACCTTC
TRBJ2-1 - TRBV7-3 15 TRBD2 CASSGGGYSYNEQFF TGTGCCAGCAGCGGCGGGGGATACTCCTACAATGAGCAGTTCTTC